This section outlines one T cell receptor beta chain sequence together with its context. This clone appeared a single time. No antigen is known for it. Per-base qualities were not stored, and no clone one base away is much larger. The data were taken from a study of cytotoxic CD8 clonotypes in ibrutinib-treated CLL listed by TCRdb under 2021. Study-wide context: The cohort was composed of under 12 relapsed/refractory and roughly 16 treatment-naive patients; IGHV unmutated status was identified in 17 patients. Responses were partial in some 24 patients and complete in 2; after median 68 months follow-up, about 14 stayed in remission and roughly twelve progressed. Response samples were obtained after a median of around eleven months of treatment, with a range of about 6 to 36 months. On average, each sample had a few hundred thousand productive templates and approximately 85,000 productive rearrangements. Of the approximately 87 people in the trial, around 24 had longitudinal samples available. Cryopreserved peripheral blood mononuclear cells were obtained before treatment, at response, and at either sustained remission or disease progression. All remission and progressive disease samples were collected while patients were still receiving ibrutinib.

Broad study findings and their caveats: Public clonotypes were rare and either contracted or stayed stable during treatment, and the rise in clonality at ibrutinib response reflected the expansion of private clonotypes. An increase in clonality was observed at ibrutinib response, with clonality remaining stable during sustained remission and falling back toward baseline at progression. At baseline, clonality was higher than in age-matched healthy donors and showed a strong correlation with circulating CD8+ T-cell counts. Lymph node repertoires were not examined, and the timing of sampling was not matched between patients in sustained remission and those whose disease progressed.

From the germline V gene, CDR1 is MRHNA and CDR2 is SNTAGT. The V end gives up 5 bases and the J end 2 bases, leaving 5 bases in the junction not matched to a gene. Inclusive of the bounding cysteine and phenylalanine, the CDR3 is 14 residues long. The entry retains the CDR3 DNA only, 42 bases that are in frame from base 1. Each clonotype received, on average, around 10x coverage in deep resolution sequencing performed on a MiSeq, where the target depth lay between 1 in 1 million and 1 in 200,000 T cells. The immunoSEQ hsTCRB Kit was used to generate the TCR beta libraries. The original pipeline was this. Data were analyzed with ImmunoSEQ Data Assistant and ImmunoSEQ Analyzer, with V, D and J genes assigned per IMGT definitions. Clonality was computed as one minus normalized Shannon entropy of productive rearrangement frequencies, ranging from 0 to 1. Only overrepresented clonotypes making up at least 0.05% of each patient's repertoire were included in the public clonotype analysis. About 13 age-matched healthy donor repertoires from immuneACCESS were used as controls for clonality. Not all clones reach the TCRdb copy of this immuneACCESS table, which keeps in-frame sequences only. Checked studies attribute under half of the gap to unresolved V genes and leave the rest unexplained. That table furnishes V, J and clone size, whereas the DNA furnished D and trimming. This sample gives 40,000 or so clones in total; over 60% of them show up just once. Clones ranked in the top ten supply roughly 14% of the sample.

The sample's time point label, decoded: 12 months on ibrutinib. For TCR beta library preparation, about 2 micrograms of genomic DNA were isolated from cryopreserved PBMCs. Longitudinal blood samples from CLL patients receiving ibrutinib monotherapy were subjected to high-throughput TCR beta sequencing. Patients were enrolled in a phase 2 open-label single-center ibrutinib monotherapy trial. The receptor was isolated from a human donor with chronic lymphocytic leukemia. The chain links TRBV6-4 with TRBJ2-7, with TRBD1 matching 8 junction bases. The source was PBMCs, collected after 12 months of ibrutinib treatment. At the DNA level, the sequence is TGTGCCAGCAGTAGCAGGGGGCCTGCCTACGAGCAGTACTTC. Its product reads: CASSSRGPAYEQYF.